This T cell receptor (beta chain) was identified during a study of T cell responses to AZD1222 COVID-19 vaccine. Study outcomes and limitations: A rise in Spike-specific TCR breadth and depth followed two AZD1222 doses. Samples come after the peak T cell response, not at day 14.

The repertoire was sequenced with immunoSEQ multiplex PCR; TCRdb's copy has only in-frame clones and lacks some. Here the sample spans fewer than 200,000 clones, 80% to 95% being singletons. For this clone: The target antigen is unknown.

V lost 2 bases, J lost 10 bases, and 10 bases lay in between. From germline, CDR1 is SGDLS and CDR2 YYNGEE. This CDR3 has 12 amino acids. Sequenced here: peripheral blood, sampled on day 0 of AZD1222 vaccination. The chain carries TRBV9 and TRBJ2-1, with D tentatively TRBD2 (6 bases). This clonotype was obtained from an adult in good health. The CDR3 coding sequence is TGTGCCAGCAGCGTCGGGGGTACGGAGCAGTTCTTC. Translation: CASSVGGTEQFF.